The 2 T cell receptor beta chains below come from one sample, sequenced in a study of blood T cell repertoires in COVID-19. The table came from immunoSEQ multiplex PCR; TCRdb's copy has only in-frame clones and leaves some out. Here the sample spans some 260,000 clones, 82% being singletons. Specimen: peripheral blood. The source is a woman in her late teens or twenties with acute or convalescent COVID-19.

The chain couples TRBV27 to TRBJ2-7; 10 bases map to TRBD2. The ends lost 5 bases at V and 2 bases at J; junction bases unmatched: 0. The germline V gene has CDR1 MNHEY and CDR2 SMNVEV (reference sequence). The CDR3 length is 13 residues. The CDR3 sequence: CASSLAGAYEQYF. CDR3 sequence (DNA): TGTGCCAGCAGTCTAGCGGGAGCCTACGAGCAGTACTTC.

The rearrangement joins TRBV5-1 to TRBJ2-1, with 7 bases aligning to TRBD1. Germline values: CDR1 SGHRS, CDR2 YFSETQ. CDR3 size: 14 residues. J was trimmed by 3 bases and V by 4 bases; bases with no gene match: 4. CDR3 amino acids: CASSTWDSYNEQFF. In nucleotides, the CDR3 is TGCGCCAGCAGCACGTGGGACAGCTACAATGAGCAGTTCTTC.